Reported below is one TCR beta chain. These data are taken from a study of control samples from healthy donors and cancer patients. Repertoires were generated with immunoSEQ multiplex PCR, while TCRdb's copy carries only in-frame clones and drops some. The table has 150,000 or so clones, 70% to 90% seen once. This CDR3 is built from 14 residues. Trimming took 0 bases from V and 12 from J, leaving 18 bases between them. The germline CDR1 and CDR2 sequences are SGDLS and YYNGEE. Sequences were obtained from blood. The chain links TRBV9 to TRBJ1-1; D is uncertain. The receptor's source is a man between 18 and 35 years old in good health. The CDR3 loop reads CASSVDPVDLHTFF. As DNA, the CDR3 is TGTGCCAGCAGCGTAGACCCGGTCGATTTACACACTTTCTTT. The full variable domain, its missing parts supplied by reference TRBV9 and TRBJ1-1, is DSGVTQTPKHLITATGQRVTLRCSPRSGDLSVYWYQQSLDQGLQFLIQYYNGEERAKGNILERFSAQQFPDLHSELNLSSLELGDSALYFCASSVDPVDLHTFFGQGTRLTVV.